The sequence of this T cell receptor beta chain was determined in a study of cytomegalovirus exposure and HLA in healthy donors. As concerns this clone: Its antigen is not known.

Study-level points and caveats: The authors confirmed in vitro that three CMV-associated chains were specific for CMV antigens. For cytomegalovirus status, the classifier reportedly gave diagnoses with high specificity and sensitivity. The authors enumerated some 160 TCR beta chains as linked to cytomegalovirus. It was found in a later analysis that first-cohort TCR clusters tended to co-occur in the 130 or so validation repertoires.

Measured with immunoSEQ multiplex PCR; TCRdb has only the in-frame clones, and not every one. The profile shows 90,000 to 130,000 clones, approximately 89% of them singletons. Specimen: PBMCs. The sequence came from a woman aged 18 to 35 in good health and CMV-seronegative.

Here the CDR3 DNA reads TGTGCCAGCAGCGTAGCACAGGCCACTTATGAAAAACTGTTTTTT. This translates into CASSVAQATYEKLFF. The V gene is TRBV9, the J gene TRBJ1-4; perhaps TRBD1 as D (5 bases). V dropped 0 bases and J dropped 6 bases, with 12 bases sitting between them. The CDR3 contains 15 residues. CDR1 and CDR2 from the germline V gene are SGDLS and YYNGEE.